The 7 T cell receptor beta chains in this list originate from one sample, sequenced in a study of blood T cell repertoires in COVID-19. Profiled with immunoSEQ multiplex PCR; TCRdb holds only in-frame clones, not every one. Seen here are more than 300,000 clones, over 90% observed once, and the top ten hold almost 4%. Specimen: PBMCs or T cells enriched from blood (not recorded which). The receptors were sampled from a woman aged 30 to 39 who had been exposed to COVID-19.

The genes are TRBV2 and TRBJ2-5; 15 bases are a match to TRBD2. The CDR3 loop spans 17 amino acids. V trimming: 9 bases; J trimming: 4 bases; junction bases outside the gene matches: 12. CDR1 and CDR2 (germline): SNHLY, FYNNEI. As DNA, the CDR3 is TGTGCCAGGGTTCCGGGACTAGCGGGGGGTCAGGGAGAGACCCAGTACTTC. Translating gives CARVPGLAGGQGETQYF.

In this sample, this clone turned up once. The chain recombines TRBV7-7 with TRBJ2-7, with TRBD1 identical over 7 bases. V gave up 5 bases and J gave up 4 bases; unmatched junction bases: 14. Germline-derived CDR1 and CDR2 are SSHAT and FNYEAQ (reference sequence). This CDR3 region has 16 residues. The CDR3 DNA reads TGTGCCAGCAGCCCAGGACAGGTTGGGTTAATATACGAGCAGTACTTC. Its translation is CASSPGQVGLIYEQYF. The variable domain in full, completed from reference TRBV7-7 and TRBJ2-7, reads GAGVSQSPRYKVTKRGQDVTLRCDPISSHATLYWYQQALGQGPEFLTYFNYEAQPDKSGLPSDRFSAERPEGSISTLTIQRTEQRDSAMYRCASSPGQVGLIYEQYFGPGTRLTVT.

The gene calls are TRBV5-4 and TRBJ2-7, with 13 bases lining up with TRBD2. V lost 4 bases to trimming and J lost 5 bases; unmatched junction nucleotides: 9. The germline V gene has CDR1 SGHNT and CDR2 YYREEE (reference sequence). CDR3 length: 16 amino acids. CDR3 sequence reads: CASSETPGLAGNEQYF. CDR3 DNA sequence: TGTGCCAGCAGCGAGACCCCGGGACTAGCGGGGAACGAGCAGTACTTC.

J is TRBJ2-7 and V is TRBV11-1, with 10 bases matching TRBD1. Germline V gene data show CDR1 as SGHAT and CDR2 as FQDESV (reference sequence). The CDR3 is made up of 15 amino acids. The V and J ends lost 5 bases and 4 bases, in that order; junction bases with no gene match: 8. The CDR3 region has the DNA TGTGCCAGCAGCCCCCGGGACAGGGGCCTTTACGAGCAGTACTTC. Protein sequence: CASSPRDRGLYEQYF. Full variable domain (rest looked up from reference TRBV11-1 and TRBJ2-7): EAEVAQSPRYKITEKSQAVAFWCDPISGHATLYWYRQILGQGPELLVQFQDESVVDDSQLPKDRFSAERLKGVDSTLKIQPAELGDSAMYLCASSPRDRGLYEQYFGPGTRLTVT.

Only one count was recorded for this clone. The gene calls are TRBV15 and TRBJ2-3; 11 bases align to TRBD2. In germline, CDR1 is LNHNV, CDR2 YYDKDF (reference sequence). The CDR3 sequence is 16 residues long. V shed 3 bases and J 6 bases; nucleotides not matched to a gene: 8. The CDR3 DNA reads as TGTGCCACCAGCAGGGAGGGGACTAGCGGATCCGATACGCAGTATTTT. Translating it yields CATSREGTSGSDTQYF.

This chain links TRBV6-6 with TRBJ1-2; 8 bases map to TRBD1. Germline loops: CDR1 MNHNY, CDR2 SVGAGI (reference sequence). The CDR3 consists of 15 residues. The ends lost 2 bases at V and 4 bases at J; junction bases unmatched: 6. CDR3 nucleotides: TGTGCCAGCAGTTACCCCGGGACAGGCACCTATGGCTACACCTTC. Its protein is CASSYPGTGTYGYTF.

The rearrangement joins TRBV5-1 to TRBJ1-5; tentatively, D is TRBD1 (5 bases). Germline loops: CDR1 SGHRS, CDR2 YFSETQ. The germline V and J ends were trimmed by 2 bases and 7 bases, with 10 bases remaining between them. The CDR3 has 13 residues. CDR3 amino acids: CASSFEGRQPQHF. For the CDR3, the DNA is TGCGCCAGCAGCTTCGAGGGGAGGCAGCCCCAGCATTTT.